This record concerns one T cell receptor beta chain sequence. The clone's antigen remains unknown. No base qualities exist here, and no much larger clone lies one base off it. The immunoSEQ Assay, a bias-controlled multiplex PCR, was used to amplify TCRbeta CDR3 regions from genomic DNA. The study's processing was this. Nucleated cell counts per sample were estimated from amplification of reference gene primers within the assay. To quantify the absolute abundance of each unique TCRbeta CDR3 rearrangement, sequence reads were collapsed and filtered. Productive Simpson clonality was computed per sample as the square root of Simpson's diversity index over productive rearrangements. TCRdb carries this immuneACCESS record with in-frame sequences only. Its versions omit some clonotypes, under half of them owing to an unresolved V gene in the studies checked, with the rest unexplained. The DNA was the basis for D and trimming; V, J and clone size are from that table. Present in this sample are roughly 200,000 clones, 65% to 85% of which were seen just once. The top ten clones comprise roughly 27% of the sample.

For CDR1 and CDR2, the germline V gene lists SGHDT and YYEEEE. V is reduced by 4 bases and J by 4 bases, leaving a spacing of 11 bases between them. Inclusive of the bounding cysteine and phenylalanine, the CDR3 is 13 residues long. Only the CDR3 portion is preserved as DNA: 39 bases, with reading frame beginning at the first base. The collaborating institutions used their own protocols to collect whole blood in K2EDTA tubes. For TCRbeta analysis, collaborators shipped samples in one of three forms: frozen whole blood, isolated PBMCs, or DNA extracted from either of those sample types. The data originate from a study of blood T cell repertoires in COVID-19 (dated by TCRdb to about 2020). General notes on the study: Collaborator samples came from the United States, Italy and Spain and covered acute and convalescent phases of COVID-19. The prospective study material was composed of cDNA or gDNA derived from T cells, B-cell-depleted T cells, or PBMCs. Subjects who had been exposed to COVID-19, were actively infected with it, or had recovered from it provided the deeply sampled blood TCRbeta repertoires that made up the dataset. A freely available public database, intended as a resource for researchers studying the immune response to SARS-CoV-2, is where the repertoires were released. Samples came from the ongoing ImmuneRACE study (first 160 participants) plus 1,254 subjects from 6 global collaborators. A de-identified subject ID, COVID-19 status, age in years and sex were almost always included in the sample metadata. Where available, HLA class I and class II types were taken from metadata supplied by the sample provider and were not determined by assay-based typing.

General conclusions and limits of the study: The amount of clinical and demographic metadata varied by source and participant and was provided uncurated.

The sequenced sample consisted of peripheral blood. This clonotype was sampled from a middle-aged man with acute or convalescent COVID-19. In this chain, TRBV5-6 is recombined with TRBJ1-2; TRBD1 is a weak D gene call, 5 bases matching. The base sequence is TGTGCCAGCAGCACCAGGGTTTTCTATGGCTACACCTTC. Its amino acids are CASSTRVFYGYTF. The CDR3, completed at both ends by the reference TRBV5-6 and TRBJ1-2 genes, gives the full variable domain DAGVTQSPTHLIKTRGQQVTLRCSPKSGHDTVSWYQQALGQGPQFIFQYYEEEERQRGNFPDRFSGHQFPNYSSELNVNALLLGDSALYLCASSTRVFYGYTFGSGTRLTVV.